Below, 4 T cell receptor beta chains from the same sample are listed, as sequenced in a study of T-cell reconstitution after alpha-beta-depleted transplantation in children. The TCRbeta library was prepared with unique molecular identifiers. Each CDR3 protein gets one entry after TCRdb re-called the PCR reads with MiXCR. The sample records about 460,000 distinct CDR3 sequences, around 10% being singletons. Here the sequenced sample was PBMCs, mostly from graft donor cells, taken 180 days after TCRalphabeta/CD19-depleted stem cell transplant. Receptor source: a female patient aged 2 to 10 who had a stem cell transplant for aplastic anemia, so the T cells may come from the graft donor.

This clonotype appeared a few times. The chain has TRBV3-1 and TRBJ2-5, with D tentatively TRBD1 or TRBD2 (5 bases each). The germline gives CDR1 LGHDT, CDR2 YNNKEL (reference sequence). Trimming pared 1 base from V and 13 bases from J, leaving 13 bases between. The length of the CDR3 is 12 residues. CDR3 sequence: CASSQGHGARYF. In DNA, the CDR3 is TGTGCCAGCAGCCAAGGCCACGGGGCGAGGTACTTC.

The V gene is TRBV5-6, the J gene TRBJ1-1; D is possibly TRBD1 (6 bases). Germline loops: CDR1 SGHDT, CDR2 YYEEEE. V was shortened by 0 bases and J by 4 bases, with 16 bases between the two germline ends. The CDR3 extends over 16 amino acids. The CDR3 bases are TGTGCCAGCAGCTTGGGGGCACATACAGGGATCACTGAAGCTTTCTTT. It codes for CASSLGAHTGITEAFF. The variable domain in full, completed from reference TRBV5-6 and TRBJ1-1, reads DAGVTQSPTHLIKTRGQQVTLRCSPKSGHDTVSWYQQALGQGPQFIFQYYEEEERQRGNFPDRFSGHQFPNYSSELNVNALLLGDSALYLCASSLGAHTGITEAFFGQGTRLTVV.

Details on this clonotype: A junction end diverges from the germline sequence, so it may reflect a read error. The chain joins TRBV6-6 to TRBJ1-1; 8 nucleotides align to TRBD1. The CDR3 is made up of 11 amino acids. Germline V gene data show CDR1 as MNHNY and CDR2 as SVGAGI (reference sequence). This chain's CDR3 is CVTGENTEAFF. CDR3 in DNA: TGCGTGACAGGGGAGAACACTGAAGCTTTCTTT.

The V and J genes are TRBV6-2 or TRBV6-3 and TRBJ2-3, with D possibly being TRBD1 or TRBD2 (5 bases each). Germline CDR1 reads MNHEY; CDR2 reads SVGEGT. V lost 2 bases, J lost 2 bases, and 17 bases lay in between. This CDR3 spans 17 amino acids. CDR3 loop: CASSYRGPGRNTDTQYF. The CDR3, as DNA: TGTGCCAGCAGTTACAGGGGACCGGGACGCAACACAGATACGCAGTATTTT.